This T cell receptor (beta chain) was sequenced in a study of blood T cell repertoires in COVID-19. Background on the study: COVID-19 samples from acute and convalescent phases originated in the United States, Italy and Spain. T cells, B-cell-depleted T cells, or PBMCs provided the cDNA or gDNA that served as material.

In the original processing: The authors estimated nucleated cell counts from reference gene primer amplification. Assay: immunoSEQ multiplex PCR; the TCRdb copy retains only in-frame clones and omits some. The DNA gave D and trimming, while V, J and clone size come from that table. The profile shows roughly 100,000 clones, about 90% of them singletons. V shed 0 bases, J shed 4 bases, and the junction held 2 bases outside the gene matches. Germline V CDR1 and CDR2: MGHRA, YSYEKL. This CDR3 contains 15 residues. V is TRBV4-1 and J is TRBJ2-2, with 7 nucleotides matching TRBD1. This receptor was taken from a human donor in a cohort sampled during active COVID-19. Sequenced: peripheral blood. In DNA, the CDR3 is TGCGCCAGCAGCCAAGAGACAGGGCCCACCGGGGAGCTGTTTTTT. This codes for CASSQETGPTGELFF.